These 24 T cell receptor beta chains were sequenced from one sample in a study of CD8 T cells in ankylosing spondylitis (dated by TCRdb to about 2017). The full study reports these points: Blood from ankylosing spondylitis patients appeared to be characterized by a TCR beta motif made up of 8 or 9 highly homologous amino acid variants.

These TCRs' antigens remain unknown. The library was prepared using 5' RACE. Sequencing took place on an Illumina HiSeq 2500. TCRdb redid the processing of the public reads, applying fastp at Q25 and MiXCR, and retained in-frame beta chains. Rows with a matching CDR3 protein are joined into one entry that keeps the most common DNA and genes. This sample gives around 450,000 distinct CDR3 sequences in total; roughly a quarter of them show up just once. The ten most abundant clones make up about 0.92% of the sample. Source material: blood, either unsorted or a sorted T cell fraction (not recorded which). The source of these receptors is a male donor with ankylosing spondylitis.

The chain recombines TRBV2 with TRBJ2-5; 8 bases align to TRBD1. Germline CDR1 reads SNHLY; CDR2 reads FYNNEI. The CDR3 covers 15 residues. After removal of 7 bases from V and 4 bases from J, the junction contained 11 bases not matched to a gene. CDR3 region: CASNLDRAVAETQYF. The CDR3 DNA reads TGTGCCAGCAACCTGGACAGGGCAGTGGCAGAGACCCAGTACTTC.

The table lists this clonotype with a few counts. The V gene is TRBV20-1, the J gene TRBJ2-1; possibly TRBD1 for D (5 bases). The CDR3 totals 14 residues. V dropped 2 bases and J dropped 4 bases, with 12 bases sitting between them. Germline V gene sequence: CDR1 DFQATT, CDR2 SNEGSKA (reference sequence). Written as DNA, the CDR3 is TGCAGTGCTAGACCAGGGCCACATTACAATGAGCAGTTCTTC. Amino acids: CSARPGPHYNEQFF.

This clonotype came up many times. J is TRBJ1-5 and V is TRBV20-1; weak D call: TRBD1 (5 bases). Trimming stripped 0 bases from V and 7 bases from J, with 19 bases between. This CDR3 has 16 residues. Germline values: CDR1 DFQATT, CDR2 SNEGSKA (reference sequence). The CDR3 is CSARDIQGEWVQPQHF. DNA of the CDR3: TGCAGTGCTAGAGATATCCAGGGTGAATGGGTGCAGCCCCAGCATTTT.

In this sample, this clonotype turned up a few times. The chain's CDR3 is CASSPRRDRVTGELFF. DNA for the CDR3: TGTGCCAGCAGCCCCCGTCGGGACAGGGTCACCGGGGAGCTGTTTTTT. The V and J genes are TRBV7-2 and TRBJ2-2; 9 nucleotides line up with TRBD1. The junction had 8 bases not matched to a gene; V was cut back by 5 bases and J by 4 bases. Germline-derived CDR1 and CDR2 are SGHTA and FQGNSA. The CDR3 runs 16 residues.

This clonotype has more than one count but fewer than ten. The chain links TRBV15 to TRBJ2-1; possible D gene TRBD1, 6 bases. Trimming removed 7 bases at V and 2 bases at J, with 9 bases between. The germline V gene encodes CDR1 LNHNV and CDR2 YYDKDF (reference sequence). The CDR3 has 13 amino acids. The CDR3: CATTRDTYNEQFF. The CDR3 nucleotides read TGTGCCACCACTCGGGACACCTACAATGAGCAGTTCTTC.

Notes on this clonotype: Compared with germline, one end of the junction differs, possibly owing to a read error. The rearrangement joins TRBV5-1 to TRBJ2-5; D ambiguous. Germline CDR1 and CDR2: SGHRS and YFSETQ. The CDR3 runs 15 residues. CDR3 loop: CVSSRLAGRQETQYF. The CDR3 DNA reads TGCGTCAGCAGCCGGTTAGCCGGGCGTCAAGAGACCCAGTACTTC.

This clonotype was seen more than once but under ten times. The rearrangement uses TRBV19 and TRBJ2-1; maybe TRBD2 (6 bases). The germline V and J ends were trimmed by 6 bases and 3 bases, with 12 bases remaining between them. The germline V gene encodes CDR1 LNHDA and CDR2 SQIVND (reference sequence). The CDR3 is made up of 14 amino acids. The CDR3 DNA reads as TGTGCCAGTAGCAAGGGGCGGGACTACAATGAGCAGTTCTTC. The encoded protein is CASSKGRDYNEQFF.

CDR3 protein: CASSLGDRDRSYEQYF. CDR3 nucleotide sequence: TGTGCCAGCAGCTTAGGCGATAGGGACAGATCCTACGAGCAGTACTTC. The V call is TRBV11-1, the J call TRBJ2-7, with 7 positions matching TRBD1. V lost 1 base to trimming and J lost 1 base; unmatched junction nucleotides: 7. The CDR3 extends over 16 amino acids. The germline V gene encodes CDR1 SGHAT and CDR2 FQDESV (reference sequence).

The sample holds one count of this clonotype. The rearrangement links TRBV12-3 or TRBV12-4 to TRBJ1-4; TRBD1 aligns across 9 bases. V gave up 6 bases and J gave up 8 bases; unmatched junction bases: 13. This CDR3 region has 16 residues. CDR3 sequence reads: CASRPGTGNGEEKLFF. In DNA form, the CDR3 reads TGTGCCAGCAGACCCGGGACAGGGAATGGGGAGGAAAAACTGTTTTTT.

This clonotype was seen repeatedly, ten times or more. CDR3 in amino acids: CASSLGSDSHEQYF. CDR3 nucleotides: TGCGCCAGCAGCCTCGGCAGCGACTCTCACGAGCAGTACTTC. The chain has TRBV5-1 and TRBJ2-7; D remains ambiguous. Germline V lookup: CDR1 SGHRS, CDR2 YFSETQ. The V end was cut by 4 bases, the J end by 5 bases, with 16 bases between. CDR3 size: 14 residues.

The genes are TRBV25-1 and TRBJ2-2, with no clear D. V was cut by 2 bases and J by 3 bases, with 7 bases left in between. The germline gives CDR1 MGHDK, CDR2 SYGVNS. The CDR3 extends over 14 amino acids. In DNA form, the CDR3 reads TGTGCCAGCAGTGAAGGGTTAGACACCGGGGAGCTGTTTTTT. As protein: CASSEGLDTGELFF.

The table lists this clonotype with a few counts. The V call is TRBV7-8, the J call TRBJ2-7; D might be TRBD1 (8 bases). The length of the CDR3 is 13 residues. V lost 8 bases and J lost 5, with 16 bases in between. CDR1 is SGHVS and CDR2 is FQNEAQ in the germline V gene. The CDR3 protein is CASGHTGGDEQYV. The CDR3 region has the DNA TGTGCCAGCGGGCATACAGGGGGGGACGAGCAGTACGTC.

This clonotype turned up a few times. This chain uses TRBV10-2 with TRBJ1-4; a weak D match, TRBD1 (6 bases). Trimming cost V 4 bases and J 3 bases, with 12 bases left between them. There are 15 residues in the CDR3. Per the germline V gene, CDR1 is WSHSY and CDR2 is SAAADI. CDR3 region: CASSATGSANEKLFF. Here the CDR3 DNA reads TGCGCCAGCAGTGCAACAGGGTCGGCTAATGAAAAACTGTTTTTT.

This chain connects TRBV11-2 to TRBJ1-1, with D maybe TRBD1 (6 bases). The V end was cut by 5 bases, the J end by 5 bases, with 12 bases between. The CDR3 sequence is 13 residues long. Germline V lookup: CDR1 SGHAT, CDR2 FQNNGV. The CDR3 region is CASSLQGLTEAFF. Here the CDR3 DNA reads TGTGCCAGCAGCCTACAGGGATTAACTGAAGCTTTCTTT.

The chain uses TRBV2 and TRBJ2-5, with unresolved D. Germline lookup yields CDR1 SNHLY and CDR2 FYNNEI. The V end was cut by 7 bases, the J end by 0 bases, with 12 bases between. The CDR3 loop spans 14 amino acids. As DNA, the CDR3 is TGTGCCAGCATTCCAGCTGAGTACCAAGAGACCCAGTACTTC. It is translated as CASIPAEYQETQYF.

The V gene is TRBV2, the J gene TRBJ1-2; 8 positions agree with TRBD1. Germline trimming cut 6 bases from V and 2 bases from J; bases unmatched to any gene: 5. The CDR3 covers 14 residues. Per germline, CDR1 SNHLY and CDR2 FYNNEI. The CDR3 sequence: CASRRTGLNYGYTF. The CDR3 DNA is TGTGCCAGCAGGAGGACAGGGCTGAACTATGGCTACACCTTC.

The CDR3 bases are TGTGCCAGCAGCCTTACAGGGGAGAGTCAGCCCCAGCATTTT. This translates into CASSLTGESQPQHF. The V call is TRBV6-1, the J call TRBJ1-5; 7 bases are shared with TRBD1. Germline CDR1 and CDR2: MNHNS and SASEGT. The CDR3 has 14 residues. The junction had 8 bases not matched to a gene; V was cut back by 6 bases and J by 6 bases.

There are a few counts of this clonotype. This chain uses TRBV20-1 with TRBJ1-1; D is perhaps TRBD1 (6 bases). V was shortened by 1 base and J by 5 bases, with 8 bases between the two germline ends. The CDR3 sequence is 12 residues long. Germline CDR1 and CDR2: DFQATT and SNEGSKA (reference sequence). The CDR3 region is CSARGTGTEAFF. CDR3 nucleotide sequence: TGCAGTGCTAGAGGCACAGGGACTGAAGCTTTCTTT.

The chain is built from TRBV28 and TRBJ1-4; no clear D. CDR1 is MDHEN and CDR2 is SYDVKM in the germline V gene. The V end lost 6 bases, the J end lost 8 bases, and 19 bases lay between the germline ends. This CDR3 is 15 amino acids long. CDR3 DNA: TGTGCCAGCAGAAATATAGTGGGTCAAGGCGAAAAACTGTTTTTT. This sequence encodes CASRNIVGQGEKLFF.

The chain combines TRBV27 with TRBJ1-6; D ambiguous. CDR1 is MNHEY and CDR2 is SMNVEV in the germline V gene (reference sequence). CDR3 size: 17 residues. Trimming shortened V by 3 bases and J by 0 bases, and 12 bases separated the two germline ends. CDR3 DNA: TGTGCCAGCAGTTTTTTAGGGATCAGCTCCTATAATTCACCCCTCCACTTT. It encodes CASSFLGISSYNSPLHF.

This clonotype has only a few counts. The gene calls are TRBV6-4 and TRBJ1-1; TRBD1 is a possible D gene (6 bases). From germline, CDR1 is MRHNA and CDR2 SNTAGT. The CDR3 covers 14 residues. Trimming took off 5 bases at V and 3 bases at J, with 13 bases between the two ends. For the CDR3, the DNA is TGTGCCAGCAGTATTGTAGGGGGGGACACTGAAGCTTTCTTT. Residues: CASSIVGGDTEAFF.

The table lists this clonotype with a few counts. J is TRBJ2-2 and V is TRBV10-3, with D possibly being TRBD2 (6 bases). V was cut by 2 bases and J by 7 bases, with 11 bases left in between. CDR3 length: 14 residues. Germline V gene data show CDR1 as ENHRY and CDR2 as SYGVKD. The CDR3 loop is CAISELANLGELFF. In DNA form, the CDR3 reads TGTGCCATCAGTGAGCTAGCGAACCTCGGGGAGCTGTTTTTT.

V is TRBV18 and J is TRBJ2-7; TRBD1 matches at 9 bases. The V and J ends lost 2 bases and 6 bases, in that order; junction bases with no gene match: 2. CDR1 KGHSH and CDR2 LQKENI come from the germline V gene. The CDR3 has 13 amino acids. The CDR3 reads CASSPDRGIEQYF. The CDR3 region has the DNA TGTGCCAGCTCACCAGACAGGGGGATCGAGCAGTACTTC.

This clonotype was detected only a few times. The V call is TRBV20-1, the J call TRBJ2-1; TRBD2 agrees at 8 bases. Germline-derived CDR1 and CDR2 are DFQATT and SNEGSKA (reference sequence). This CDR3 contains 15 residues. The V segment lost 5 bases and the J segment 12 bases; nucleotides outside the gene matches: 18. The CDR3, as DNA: TGCAGTGCTTTTACCGCCTCCGGAGCGGGAGTGGTGCAGTTCTTC. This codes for CSAFTASGAGVVQFF.